This T cell receptor beta chain was identified in a study of T cell changes during pregnancy in multiple sclerosis. The CDR3 totals 13 residues. Trimming cost V 9 bases and J 6 bases; bases outside gene matches: 8. Germline V lookup: CDR1 MNHNS, CDR2 SASEGT. Using immunoSEQ multiplex PCR, the repertoire was profiled, and TCRdb retains in-frame clones only, with some absent. The profile covers around 63,000 clones, with roughly 91% appearing a single time and roughly 1.3% taken by the ten largest. Source: peripheral blood, taken after pregnancy. The TCR sequence derives from a female donor in good health, enrolled as a control in a pregnancy study. This chain uses TRBV6-1 with TRBJ1-2, with 9 bases aligning to TRBD1. CDR3: CASQTGGIHGYTF. The CDR3 DNA reads TGTGCCAGTCAGACAGGGGGTATTCATGGCTACACCTTC.